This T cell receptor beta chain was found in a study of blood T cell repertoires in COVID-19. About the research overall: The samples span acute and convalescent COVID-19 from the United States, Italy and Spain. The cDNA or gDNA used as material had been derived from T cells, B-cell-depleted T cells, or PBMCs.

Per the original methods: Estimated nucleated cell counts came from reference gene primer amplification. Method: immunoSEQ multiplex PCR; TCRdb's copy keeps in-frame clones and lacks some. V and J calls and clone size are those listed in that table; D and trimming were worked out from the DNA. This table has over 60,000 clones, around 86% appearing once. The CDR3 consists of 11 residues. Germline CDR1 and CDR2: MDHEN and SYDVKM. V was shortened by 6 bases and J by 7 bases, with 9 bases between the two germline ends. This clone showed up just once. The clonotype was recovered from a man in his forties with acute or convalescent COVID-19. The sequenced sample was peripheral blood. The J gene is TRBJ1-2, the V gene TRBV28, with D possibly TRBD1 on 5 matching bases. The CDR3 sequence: CASSWRGGYTF. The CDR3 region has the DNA TGTGCCAGCAGCTGGAGGGGTGGCTACACCTTC.